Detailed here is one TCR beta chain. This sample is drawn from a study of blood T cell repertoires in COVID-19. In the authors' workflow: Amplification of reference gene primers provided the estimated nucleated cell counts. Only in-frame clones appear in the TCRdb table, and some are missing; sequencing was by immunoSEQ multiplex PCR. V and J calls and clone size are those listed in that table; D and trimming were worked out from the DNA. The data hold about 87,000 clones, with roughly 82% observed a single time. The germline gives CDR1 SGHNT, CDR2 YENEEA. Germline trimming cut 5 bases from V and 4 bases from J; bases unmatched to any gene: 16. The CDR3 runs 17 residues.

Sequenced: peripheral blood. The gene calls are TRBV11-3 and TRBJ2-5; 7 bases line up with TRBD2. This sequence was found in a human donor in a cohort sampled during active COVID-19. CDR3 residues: CASSPGRASSGPETQYF. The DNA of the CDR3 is TGTGCCAGCAGCCCTGGGAGGGCCTCCTCAGGCCCAGAGACCCAGTACTTC.